This is a list of T cell receptor beta chains from one sample in a study of somatic mutations in cytotoxic T cells in rheumatoid arthritis. The method was immunoSEQ multiplex PCR; TCRdb's version includes in-frame clones alone and lacks a portion of them. The data contain some 29,000 clones, around 87% of them singletons. The sequencing sample was made of CD8+ T cells sorted from blood. Every receptor here comes from an adult with rheumatoid arthritis. The CDR3 runs from the conserved cysteine through the conserved F or W. A D gene is named only where the DNA matches it firmly. Part of the rows lack a size; the others show once, few, many or a class for expanded clones.

NA	TRBJ2-7	TRBV10-2	13	NA	CASGTSGAREQYF	TGCGCCAGCGGGACGTCGGGAGCCCGCGAGCAGTACTTC
TRBD2	TRBJ2-3	TRBV7-3	15	NA	CASSLTSREADTQYF	TGTGCCAGCAGCTTGACTAGCCGTGAGGCAGATACGCAGTATTTT
NA	TRBJ1-5	TRBV11-2	14	NA	CASSLNRNNQPQHF	TGTGCCAGCAGCTTAAACAGAAACAATCAGCCCCAGCATTTT
NA	TRBJ1-2	TRBV7-9	10	NA	CASSRDGYTF	TGTGCCAGCAGCCGGGACGGCTACACCTTC
NA	TRBJ2-7	TRBV5-5	13	once	CASSFGVSYEQYF	TGTGCCAGCAGCTTTGGGGTTTCCTACGAGCAGTACTTC
NA	TRBJ1-5	TRBV5-8	13	NA	CASSLVRDQPQHF	TGTGCCAGCAGCTTGGTCAGGGATCAGCCCCAGCATTTT
TRBD2	TRBJ2-1	TRBV10-3	14	NA	CAILASGRYNEQFF	TGTGCCATCTTAGCTAGCGGGAGATACAATGAGCAGTTCTTC
TRBD2	TRBJ2-3	TRBV7-9	17	NA	CASSLGAGGFSTDTQYF	TGTGCCAGCAGCTTAGGCGCGGGAGGGTTTTCCACAGATACGCAGTATTTT
NA	TRBJ2-7	TRBV7-9	14	NA	CASSYMGRAYEQYF	TGTGCCAGCAGCTACATGGGGCGGGCCTACGAGCAGTACTTC
NA	TRBJ1-2	TRBV6-5	11	NA	CASSSDSAYTF	TGTGCCAGCAGCTCGGACTCAGCCTACACCTTC
TRBD1	TRBJ1-2	TRBV5-5	14	NA	CASSFQQGTEGYTF	TGTGCCAGCAGCTTCCAACAGGGGACGGAAGGCTACACCTTC
NA	TRBJ2-5	TRBV30	13	NA	CAWSSGYQETQYF	TGTGCCTGGAGCTCGGGATACCAAGAGACCCAGTACTTC
NA	TRBJ2-5	TRBV7-9	15	NA	CASSITAGFQETQYF	TGTGCCAGCAGCATTACCGCGGGGTTCCAAGAGACCCAGTACTTC
NA	TRBJ1-6	TRBV5-4	15	NA	CASSLTGAPDSPLHF	TGTGCCAGCAGCCTTACAGGAGCACCCGATTCACCCCTCCACTTT
TRBD1	TRBJ1-1	TRBV6-6	14	NA	CASRTGAGNTEAFF	TGTGCCAGCAGAACAGGGGCCGGGAACACTGAAGCTTTCTTT
NA	TRBJ2-7	TRBV27	14	NA	CASSLFAGGNEQYF	TGTGCCAGCAGTTTATTTGCAGGGGGGAACGAGCAGTACTTC
NA	TRBJ2-3	TRBV7-3	13	NA	CASSLTGTDTQYF	TGTGCCAGCAGCTTAACCGGCACAGATACGCAGTATTTT
NA	TRBJ2-7	TRBV5-1	13	NA	CASSLDGWSEQYF	TGCGCCAGCAGCCTGGACGGTTGGTCCGAGCAGTACTTC
NA	TRBJ2-5	TRBV6-5	14	NA	CASSPEQSRETQYF	TGTGCCAGCAGCCCGGAACAGTCACGAGAGACCCAGTACTTC
NA	TRBJ2-1	TRBV7-9	15	NA	CASSLPSSSYNEQFF	TGTGCCAGCAGCTTACCTTCAAGCTCCTACAATGAGCAGTTCTTC
NA	TRBJ2-7	TRBV4-1	15	NA	CASSQVQRGSYEQYF	TGCGCCAGCAGCCAGGTTCAGAGGGGCAGCTACGAGCAGTACTTC
TRBD1	TRBJ1-1	TRBV30	14	once	CAWSEGQGESEAFF	TGTGCCTGGAGTGAGGGACAGGGAGAATCTGAAGCTTTCTTT
TRBD2	TRBJ2-1	TRBV7-8	15	NA	CASSLGGGRLNEQFF	TGTGCCAGCAGCTTAGGGGGAGGGAGGCTCAATGAGCAGTTCTTC
NA	TRBJ2-7	TRBV6-6	15	NA	CASSYSEGRPYEQYF	TGTGCCAGCAGTTACTCGGAGGGTAGACCCTACGAGCAGTACTTC
TRBD2	TRBJ2-5	TRBV4-1	15	NA	CASSQGLAVQETQYF	TGCGCCAGCAGCCAGGGACTAGCGGTACAAGAGACCCAGTACTTC
TRBD1	TRBJ1-2	TRBV4-1	15	NA	CASSLNRGQEYGYTF	TGCGCCAGCAGCCTCAACAGGGGGCAGGAATATGGCTACACCTTC
TRBD2	TRBJ2-2	TRBV7-9	16	once	CASSLDSGRNTGELFF	TGTGCCAGCAGCTTAGACAGCGGGAGGAACACCGGGGAGCTGTTTTTT
NA	TRBJ2-5	TRBV19	13	NA	CASSIYLTRTQYF	TGTGCCAGTAGTATATACCTTACAAGGACCCAGTACTTC
TRBD2	TRBJ2-7	TRBV9	15	once	CASSVVAGGPYEQYF	TGTGCCAGCAGCGTAGTGGCGGGGGGCCCCTACGAGCAGTACTTC
NA	TRBJ2-3	TRBV25-1	18	NA	CASSEARESYYGTDTQYF	TGTGCCAGCAGTGAAGCCCGGGAGTCGTATTATGGCACAGATACGCAGTATTTT
TRBD1	TRBJ1-4	TRBV13	16	NA	CASSSGQGATNEKLFF	TGTGCCAGCAGCTCCGGACAGGGAGCAACTAATGAAAAACTGTTTTTT
NA	TRBJ2-3	TRBV28	16	NA	CASSIAPGADTDTQYF	TGTGCCAGCAGCATCGCTCCGGGTGCCGACACAGATACGCAGTATTTT
TRBD2	TRBJ2-2	TRBV27	15	NA	CATTGGTSGVGELFF	TGTGCCACCACGGGAGGGACTAGCGGTGTCGGGGAGCTGTTTTTT